A selection of T cell receptor beta chains follows, all from one sample in a study of vaccination and CD4 T cells after COVID-19. These receptors have no identified antigens. TCRdb re-analysed the PCR reads in MiXCR, keeping a single row per CDR3 protein. The table lists 10,000 to 15,000 distinct CDR3 sequences, 50% to 65% of them singletons. Sequences were obtained from CD4+ T cells from blood, cultured in vitro. The receptors were sampled from a human donor who had recovered from COVID-19. The conserved cysteine and the conserved F or W are not part of the CDR3 here.

TRBJ2-7 TRBV2 ASSESHLAGA
TRBJ2-5 TRBV12-3/TRBV12-4 ASSFDLLDTQY
TRBJ2-1 TRBV20-1 SARAGPSSYNEQF
TRBJ1-1 TRBV5-4 AVGGLNTEAF
TRBJ1-1 TRBV12-3/TRBV12-4 ASSLAKVNTEAF
TRBJ2-5 TRBV7-7 ASASGRGSQETQY
TRBJ1-1 TRBV6-5 ASSYSGGEAF
TRBJ1-5 TRBV12-3/TRBV12-4 ASSFGGPQH
TRBJ1-5 TRBV11-2 ASSLGDKPGQPQH
TRBJ1-6 TRBV7-2 ASSLLGGPLH
TRBJ1-1 TRBV4-1 ASSRQFMGRERGTEAF
TRBJ1-4 TRBV12-3/TRBV12-4 ASSSVAGGRGEKLF
TRBJ2-1 TRBV1 TSSHPSSGGARVWDEQF
TRBJ1-2 TRBV11-3 ASSLDRGDGNRLVDGYT
TRBJ1-2 TRBV20-1 VPGGTGTNYGYT
TRBJ2-4 TRBV19 ASSGRDIQY
TRBJ1-2 TRBV7-2 ASSPKPWTELYGYT
TRBJ2-1 TRBV24-1 ATSDFGREQF
TRBJ1-2 TRBV5-7 ASSCPQGYGYT
TRBJ1-1 TRBV12-3/TRBV12-4 ASSLGGNTEAF
TRBJ2-5 TRBV2 AGTQAGETQY
TRBJ1-3 TRBV7-8 ASAISRAGNTIY
TRBJ1-1 TRBV19 ASSIARGIYTEAF
TRBJ2-7 TRBV30 AWGSQEEQY
TRBJ2-7 TRBV14 ASSQKTAYEQY
TRBJ2-3 TRBV24-1 ATSDKGRGTDTQY
TRBJ1-2 TRBV30 AWSVQAGYNYGYT
TRBJ2-2 TRBV20-1 SARRGGPGELF
TRBJ1-5 TRBV14 ASSQGPGNQPQH
TRBJ2-3 TRBV5-4 ASSVAMSTDTQY
TRBJ2-3 TRBV20-1 SVRRQRITDTQY
TRBJ1-5 TRBV2 ASSVSVLWQPQH
TRBJ2-5 TRBV20-1 SARDGQRGAGETQY